The clone carrying this T cell receptor (beta chain) was detected only a few times. Antigen specificity is unknown. V was trimmed by 7 bases and J by 3 bases, leaving 18 bases between them. The CDR3 consists of 14 residues. Germline CDR1 SQVTM, CDR2 ANQGSEA. The data are from a study of response to subunit inactivated influenza vaccine. Study results and caveats: The authors suggested that every seasonal influenza vaccination recruits few new T cells.

One entry per CDR3 protein, called by TCRdb with MiXCR from the RT-PCR reads. The sample includes roughly 650,000 distinct CDR3 sequences, roughly 14% of them seen just once. The chain employs TRBV29-1 and TRBJ1-2; a weak D match, TRBD1 (5 bases). This sample comprised PBMCs from blood, obtained 11 to 12 days after vaccination. The sequence came from a man aged 50-59 years who received an inactivated influenza vaccine. The CDR3 here is CSAGAGGGDYGYTF. The CDR3, as DNA: TGCAGCGCCGGAGCGGGGGGAGGGGACTATGGCTACACCTTC.